Following are 25 T cell receptor beta chains from one sample sequenced in a study of T cells in localized non-small cell lung cancer. Sequenced by immunoSEQ multiplex PCR; TCRdb stores in-frame clones only, minus some. The sample carries under 40,000 clones, around 90% recorded once. The source was peripheral blood mononuclear cells, collected before any cancer treatment. The receptors here all came from a man between 40 and 70 years old with stage III lung adenocarcinoma.

This chain joins TRBV7-2 and TRBJ2-2, with D perhaps being TRBD1 or TRBD2 (5 bases each). CDR3 length equals 15 residues. The germline V and J ends were trimmed by 6 bases and 8 bases, with 19 bases remaining between them. Per germline, CDR1 SGHTA and CDR2 FQGNSA. The CDR3, as DNA: TGTGCCAGCAGAACCAGAGGGCCTACAGGAGGGGAGCTGTTTTTT. This encodes CASRTRGPTGGELFF.

The V gene is TRBV9, the J gene TRBJ2-4; the D gene is possibly TRBD1 (6 bases). The germline CDR1 and CDR2 sequences are SGDLS and YYNGEE. V was cut by 0 bases and J by 0 bases, with 10 bases left in between. This CDR3 is 16 amino acids long. The CDR3 DNA follows: TGTGCCAGCAGCGTAGCGACAGGAGTAGCCAAAAACATTCAGTACTTC. This encodes CASSVATGVAKNIQYF.

The chain carries TRBV19 and TRBJ1-5; D is undetermined. The V end was cut by 0 bases, the J end by 6 bases, with 6 bases between. Germline assignment: CDR1 LNHDA and CDR2 SQIVND (reference sequence). This CDR3 is 13 amino acids long. CDR3 amino acids: CASSIDQIQPQHF. CDR3 bases: TGTGCCAGTAGTATAGATCAAATTCAGCCCCAGCATTTT.

The V gene is TRBV6-5, the J gene TRBJ1-2, with 8 bases identical to TRBD1. Per the germline V gene, CDR1 is MNHEY and CDR2 is SVGAGI. The CDR3 length is 13 residues. V was clipped by 6 bases and J by 2 bases; unmatched bases: 2. CDR3 DNA sequence: TGTGCCAGCAGGAGGACAGGGAACTATGGCTACACCTTC. This translates into CASRRTGNYGYTF.

This clone came up once. The genes are TRBV6-1 and TRBJ1-2; D might be TRBD1 (6 bases). The V gene's germline CDR1 is MNHNS and CDR2 SASEGT. Trimming took 5 bases from V and 7 from J, leaving 20 bases between them. The CDR3 length is 15 residues. DNA of the CDR3: TGTGCCAGCAGTCAGACCGGGACAACCTGGGGTGGCTACACCTTC. Its translation is CASSQTGTTWGGYTF.

This chain joins TRBV19 and TRBJ1-5; D remains unclear. Germline V gene lookup returns CDR1 LNHDA and CDR2 SQIVND (reference sequence). There are 18 residues in the CDR3. Trimming cost V 9 bases and J 0 bases, with 24 bases left between them. In nucleotides, the CDR3 is TGTGCCAGCTCTCGGGAAGCCATAGTACCCACTAGCAATCAGCCCCAGCATTTT. This codes for CASSREAIVPTSNQPQHF.

This clone was picked up a small number of times. The chain has TRBV7-3 and TRBJ1-1; D is possibly TRBD1 (5 bases). Trimming left V 2 bases short and J 3 bases short, with 7 bases between. Germline-derived CDR1 and CDR2 are SGHTA and FQGTGA. The CDR3 length is 13 residues. The CDR3 sequence is CASSLRGDTEAFF. The CDR3 DNA is TGTGCCAGCAGCTTACGGGGGGACACTGAAGCTTTCTTT.

In this sample, this clone turned up a few times. The chain carries TRBV11-2 and TRBJ2-1, with 14 bases lining up with TRBD2. V lost 4 bases to trimming and J lost 12 bases; unmatched junction nucleotides: 11. The CDR3 extends over 16 amino acids. Per the germline V gene, CDR1 is SGHAT and CDR2 is FQNNGV. As DNA, the CDR3 is TGTGCCAGCAGCTCCCCCGGGACTAGCGGGGGATTGGGGCAGTTCTTC. Encoded protein: CASSSPGTSGGLGQFF.

The J gene is TRBJ2-3, the V gene TRBV4-2, with TRBD2 as a possible D gene (6 bases). Trimming removed 6 bases from V and 1 base from J, with 11 bases in between. Germline V gives CDR1 LGHNA, CDR2 YNFKEQ. This CDR3 has 14 residues. This chain's CDR3 is CASRTSGGTDTQYF. CDR3 nucleotide sequence: TGTGCCAGCAGGACTAGTGGTGGCACAGATACGCAGTATTTT.

This rearrangement joins TRBV6-5 to TRBJ2-1, with 7 positions matching TRBD1. The trim removed 7 bases at V and 3 bases at J, leaving 6 bases unmatched. Germline V gene data show CDR1 as MNHEY and CDR2 as SVGAGI. This CDR3 has 14 amino acids. CDR3 nucleotides: TGTGCCAGCAACTCAGGGGGTTTCTACAATGAGCAGTTCTTC. Translating it yields CASNSGGFYNEQFF.

The chain carries TRBV11-2 and TRBJ2-1, with 9 positions matching TRBD2. The CDR3 is made up of 15 amino acids. The V segment lost 1 base and the J segment 9 bases; nucleotides outside the gene matches: 7. Germline V gene sequence: CDR1 SGHAT, CDR2 FQNNGV. CDR3 bases: TGTGCCAGCAGCTTAGCGGGCGGGGGGGCCGGTGAGCAGTTCTTC. This codes for CASSLAGGGAGEQFF.

This clone was seen only once. V gene TRBV4-3 combines with J gene TRBJ1-1, with D maybe TRBD1 (6 bases). From germline, CDR1 is LGHNA and CDR2 YSLEER. V was clipped by 5 bases and J by 1 base, with 17 bases between them. This CDR3 is built from 16 residues. The CDR3 bases are TGCGCCAGCAGCTCCCTGGACAGAGCACCGAACACTGAAGCTTTCTTT. Translating it yields CASSSLDRAPNTEAFF.

The chain's CDR3 is CASSNGPLLNEQFF. The CDR3 DNA reads TGTGCCAGCAGCAACGGACCGCTACTCAATGAGCAGTTCTTC. The chain has TRBV11-3 and TRBJ2-1; D gene ambiguous. Trimming stripped 5 bases from V and 6 bases from J, with 14 bases between. Germline assignment: CDR1 SGHNT and CDR2 YENEEA. The CDR3 is made up of 14 amino acids.

The chain combines TRBV4-2 with TRBJ1-6; D unresolved. The CDR3 has 16 residues. The V gene lost 0 bases and the J gene lost 13 bases, with 19 bases spanning the gap. Germline CDR1 is LGHNA and CDR2 is YNFKEQ. CDR3 DNA sequence: TGTGCCAGCAGCCAAGAGGAGACCCCATTACTCACCCCCCTCCACTTT. Amino acid sequence: CASSQEETPLLTPLHF.

V is TRBV7-2 and J is TRBJ1-2; 8 bases are shared with TRBD1. V trimming: 5 bases; J trimming: 4 bases; junction bases outside the gene matches: 12. The CDR3 loop spans 16 amino acids. Germline CDR1 SGHTA, CDR2 FQGNSA. The CDR3 reads CASSPRDRIRSYGYTF. The CDR3, as DNA: TGTGCCAGCAGCCCCCGGGACAGGATTCGTTCCTATGGCTACACCTTC.

The rearrangement joins TRBV14 to TRBJ2-2; a possible D gene is TRBD2 (6 bases). In germline, CDR1 is SGHDN, CDR2 FVKESK. CDR3 length equals 13 residues. V lost 6 bases and J 9 bases, leaving 14 bases between the germline ends. The CDR3, as DNA: TGTGCCAGCAGTCCCGGACTAAACCGGGAGCTGTTTTTT. Translated, it gives CASSPGLNRELFF.

The V call is TRBV5-4, the J call TRBJ2-1, with D tentatively TRBD2 (6 bases). Germline assignment: CDR1 SGHNT and CDR2 YYREEE (reference sequence). The CDR3 is 16 amino acids. Deletions cut 2 bases from V and 2 bases from J, with 14 bases between. For the CDR3, the DNA is TGTGCCAGCAGCTTCGAGTTGGGGACTGCCTACAATGAGCAGTTCTTC. Encoded protein: CASSFELGTAYNEQFF.

This clone is labeled medium-sized. The chain combines TRBV6-5 with TRBJ1-4; D is unclear. CDR1 and CDR2 from the germline V gene are MNHEY and SVGAGI. This CDR3 spans 16 amino acids. Trimming removed 2 bases at V and 5 bases at J, with 15 bases between. As DNA, the CDR3 is TGTGCCAGCAGTTACAGATGGTCCCCGCGAAATGAAAAACTGTTTTTT. Amino acids: CASSYRWSPRNEKLFF.

V is TRBV9 and J is TRBJ1-3; D gene unclear. The CDR3 has 13 amino acids. Germline V gene lookup returns CDR1 SGDLS and CDR2 YYNGEE. V was trimmed by 3 bases and J by 1 base, leaving 5 bases between them. This chain's CDR3 is CASSARSGNTIYF. CDR3 sequence (DNA): TGTGCCAGCAGCGCTAGATCTGGAAACACCATATATTTT.

The DNA of the CDR3 is TGTGCCAGCAGCTTTTCGCAGGGTGAGGGCTACACCTTC. Amino acids: CASSFSQGEGYTF. The chain links TRBV7-3 to TRBJ1-2, with D maybe TRBD1 (5 bases). This CDR3 has 13 amino acids. In germline, CDR1 is SGHTA, CDR2 FQGTGA. V lost 3 bases and J 8 bases, leaving 13 bases between the germline ends. Full variable domain (missing parts from reference TRBV7-3 and TRBJ1-2): GAGVSQTPSNKVTEKGKYVELRCDPISGHTALYWYRQSLGQGPEFLIYFQGTGAADDSGLPNDRFFAVRPEGSVSTLKIQRTERGDSAVYLCASSFSQGEGYTFGSGTRLTVV.

The chain uses TRBV11-2 and TRBJ2-4; 7 positions agree with TRBD1. The germline CDR1 and CDR2 sequences are SGHAT and FQNNGV. This CDR3 region has 15 residues. Germline trimming cut 5 bases from V and 6 bases from J; bases unmatched to any gene: 10. CDR3 nucleotides: TGTGCCAGCAGCCCATTATGGACAGGAGGAAACATTCAGTACTTC. Residues: CASSPLWTGGNIQYF.

CDR3 nucleotide sequence: TGTGCCAGCAGTAAATGGACGGAAGCCAACTATGGCTACACCTTC. Translating it yields CASSKWTEANYGYTF. The chain recombines TRBV6-5 with TRBJ1-2, with D uncertain. There are 15 residues in the CDR3. The germline V gene encodes CDR1 MNHEY and CDR2 SVGAGI. The V gene lost 5 bases and the J gene lost 2 bases, with 15 bases spanning the gap.

The chain couples TRBV5-8 to TRBJ2-3; D gene unclear. Trimming took off 0 bases at V and 4 bases at J, with 9 bases between the two ends. Per germline, CDR1 SGHTS and CDR2 YDEGEE. The CDR3 runs 14 residues. For the CDR3, the DNA is TGTGCCAGCAGCTTGGCCGGGCTGCCAGATACGCAGTATTTT. It is translated as CASSLAGLPDTQYF.

This chain's CDR3 is CSVHRGQGTEAFF. The CDR3 DNA sequence: TGCAGCGTCCACAGGGGGCAAGGCACTGAAGCTTTCTTT. The chain recombines TRBV29-1 with TRBJ1-1, with 9 bases matching TRBD1. Looked up from germline, CDR1 is SQVTM and CDR2 is ANQGSEA. The CDR3 is 13 amino acids. With V trimmed by 6 bases and J by 4 bases, 6 bases remained unmatched.

Only one count was recorded for this clone. The chain employs TRBV13 and TRBJ2-2, with D maybe TRBD1 (5 bases). V shed 0 bases and J shed 4 bases, with 9 bases lying between them. The CDR3 runs 15 residues. Germline loops: CDR1 PRHDT, CDR2 FYEKMQ (reference sequence). The CDR3 bases are TGTGCCAGCAGCTTAGGTGACAGCCGCACCGGGGAGCTGTTTTTT. Translation: CASSLGDSRTGELFF.